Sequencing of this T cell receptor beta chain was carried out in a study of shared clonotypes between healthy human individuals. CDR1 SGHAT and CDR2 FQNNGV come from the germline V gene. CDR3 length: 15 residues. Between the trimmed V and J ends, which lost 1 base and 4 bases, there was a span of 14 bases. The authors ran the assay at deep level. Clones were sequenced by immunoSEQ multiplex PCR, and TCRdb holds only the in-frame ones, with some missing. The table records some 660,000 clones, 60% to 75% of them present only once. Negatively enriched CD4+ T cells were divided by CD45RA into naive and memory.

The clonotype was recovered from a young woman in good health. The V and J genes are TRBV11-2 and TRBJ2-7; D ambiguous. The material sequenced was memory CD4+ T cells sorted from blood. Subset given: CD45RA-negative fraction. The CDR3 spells CASSLGFRTQYEQYF. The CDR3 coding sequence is TGTGCCAGCAGCTTAGGATTTAGAACACAGTACGAGCAGTACTTC.